This TCR beta chain was sequenced during a study of blood T cell repertoires in COVID-19. Study members were between about 18 and 95 years old and lived in around 24 US regions. Some clones are missing from TCRdb's copy, which holds only in-frame ones; the method was immunoSEQ multiplex PCR. This sample has 350,000 to 450,000 clones; roughly four fifths occur once, and the top ten carry 5.1%. V dropped 1 base and J dropped 10 bases, with 11 bases sitting between them. The CDR3 spans 13 residues. Germline CDR1 is SGHTA and CDR2 is FQGNSA. The chain combines TRBV7-2 with TRBJ2-1; D gene uncertain. What was sequenced was PBMCs or T cells enriched from blood (not recorded which). This receptor was identified in a woman between 50 and 59 years old who had recovered from COVID-19. CDR3 in DNA: TGTGCCAGCAGCTTAGGGGCCCTCGCGGAGCAGTTCTTC. Protein: CASSLGALAEQFF.